Below, 29 T cell receptor beta chains from the same sample are listed, as sequenced in a study of shared clonotypes between healthy human individuals. As defined, naive CD8 cells were CD45RO-negative and positively selected for CCR7, with terminally differentiated effector memory CD45RA+ cells excluded. Only in-frame clones appear in the TCRdb table, and some are missing; sequencing was by immunoSEQ multiplex PCR. This table holds about 2 million clones, approximately 94% found once. Input material: naive CD8+ T cells sorted from blood. All receptors come from a man aged 18 to 30 in good health.

The chain carries TRBV9 and TRBJ1-1, with D hard to call. V lost 5 bases and J lost 6, with 14 bases in between. The V gene's germline CDR1 is SGDLS and CDR2 YYNGEE. The CDR3 spans 13 residues. CDR3 DNA: TGTGCCAGCAGTGAATACGGGTCTGCTGAAGCTTTCTTT. Translated: CASSEYGSAEAFF.

The chain carries TRBV7-9 and TRBJ1-4; D might be TRBD1 (6 bases). The V end was cut by 5 bases, the J end by 6 bases, with 22 bases between. The CDR3 sequence is 17 residues long. Germline V lookup: CDR1 SEHNR, CDR2 FQNEAQ (reference sequence). This chain's CDR3 is CASSPRDGGGSHEKLFF. The DNA for the CDR3 is TGTGCCAGCAGCCCTAGAGACGGTGGGGGCTCTCATGAAAAACTGTTTTTT.

The chain uses TRBV19 and TRBJ1-1; maybe TRBD1 (5 bases). Trimming removed 5 bases at V and 4 bases at J, with 8 bases between. Germline values: CDR1 LNHDA, CDR2 SQIVND (reference sequence). The CDR3 is 12 residues long. CDR3 sequence reads: CASSYGGTEAFF. In DNA, the CDR3 is TGTGCCAGTAGTTATGGGGGCACTGAAGCTTTCTTT. Filled out from reference TRBV19 and TRBJ1-1, the complete variable domain reads DGGITQSPKYLFRKEGQNVTLSCEQNLNHDAMYWYRQDPGQGLRLIYYSQIVNDFQKGDIAEGYSVSREKKESFPLTVTSAQKNPTAFYLCASSYGGTEAFFGQGTRLTVV.

This chain links TRBV29-1 with TRBJ2-3; D gene ambiguous. Trimming left V 3 bases short and J 4 bases short, with 14 bases between. Germline-derived CDR1 and CDR2 are SQVTM and ANQGSEA. This CDR3 has 14 amino acids. CDR3 protein: CSVEGDSTPDTQYF. The CDR3 coding sequence is TGCAGCGTTGAGGGCGACTCGACACCAGATACGCAGTATTTT.

Here the CDR3 reads CASSFFQGPNEKLFF. CDR3 bases: TGTGCCAGCAGTTTCTTTCAGGGACCTAATGAAAAACTGTTTTTT. The chain couples TRBV14 to TRBJ1-4; D is possibly TRBD1 (5 bases). Per the germline V gene, CDR1 is SGHDN and CDR2 is FVKESK. The CDR3 totals 15 residues. V was clipped by 6 bases and J by 3 bases, with 14 bases between them.

The chain combines TRBV14 with TRBJ2-7; D is perhaps TRBD1 or TRBD2 (7 bases each). The CDR3 contains 16 residues. CDR1 and CDR2 (germline): SGHDN, FVKESK. V was trimmed by 0 bases and J by 4 bases, leaving 16 bases between them. The CDR3 spells CASSQEGWQGGYEQYF. In DNA, the CDR3 is TGTGCCAGCAGCCAAGAAGGTTGGCAGGGGGGGTACGAGCAGTACTTC.

This chain links TRBV5-4 with TRBJ1-4, with D unclear. This CDR3 has 14 amino acids. V dropped 4 bases and J dropped 4 bases, with 11 bases sitting between them. Germline assignment: CDR1 SGHNT and CDR2 YYREEE (reference sequence). CDR3 in amino acids: CASSLYSGNEKLFF. CDR3 DNA: TGTGCCAGCAGCCTCTACTCCGGTAATGAAAAACTGTTTTTT.

This chain uses TRBV14 with TRBJ1-1; weak D call: TRBD1 (5 bases). Trimming took off 2 bases at V and 3 bases at J, with 13 bases between the two ends. The CDR3 is made up of 15 amino acids. The V gene's germline CDR1 is SGHDN and CDR2 FVKESK. This CDR3 is CASSQWLTGDTEAFF. The CDR3 bases are TGTGCCAGCAGCCAATGGCTAACGGGGGACACTGAAGCTTTCTTT. The variable domain in full, completed from reference TRBV14 and TRBJ1-1, reads EAGVTQFPSHSVIEKGQTVTLRCDPISGHDNLYWYRRVMGKEIKFLLHFVKESKQDESGMPNNRFLAERTGGTYSTLKVQPAELEDSGVYFCASSQWLTGDTEAFFGQGTRLTVV.

This chain links TRBV5-1 with TRBJ2-7; TRBD2 might be the D (7 bases). Trimming shortened V by 4 bases and J by 3 bases, and 17 bases separated the two germline ends. The CDR3 is 15 residues long. CDR1 SGHRS and CDR2 YFSETQ come from the germline V gene. In DNA form, the CDR3 reads TGCGCCAGCAGCCCTTTCAGGGAGGGGGACTACGAGCAGTACTTC. Amino acid sequence: CASSPFREGDYEQYF.

This clone showed up just once. This sequence joins TRBV28 and TRBJ2-7; possible D gene TRBD1, 6 bases. This CDR3 comprises 16 residues. CDR1 is MDHEN and CDR2 is SYDVKM in the germline V gene. V gave up 5 bases and J gave up 0 bases, with 17 bases separating them. This CDR3 reads CASSPHPTGYSYEQYF. The CDR3 DNA reads TGTGCCAGCAGTCCACACCCGACAGGCTACTCCTACGAGCAGTACTTC.

The chain joins TRBV19 to TRBJ2-7, with 8 bases fitting TRBD1. This CDR3 comprises 14 residues. After removal of 6 bases from V and 4 bases from J, the junction contained 8 bases not matched to a gene. Germline assignment: CDR1 LNHDA and CDR2 SQIVND (reference sequence). Here the CDR3 reads CASSQTGAIYEQYF. The CDR3 DNA reads TGTGCCAGTAGCCAGACAGGGGCGATTTACGAGCAGTACTTC.

In the case of this clone: Other DNA sequences in this specimen translate into the identical CDR3. The chain couples TRBV27 to TRBJ1-5; the D gene is possibly TRBD1 (6 bases). Germline values: CDR1 MNHEY, CDR2 SMNVEV (reference sequence). Trimming removed 5 bases from V and 6 bases from J, with 14 bases in between. This CDR3 spans 14 amino acids. The CDR3 coding sequence is TGTGCCAGCAGTCCGGGACAAGGAATTCAGCCCCAGCATTTT. It is translated as CASSPGQGIQPQHF.

This rearrangement joins TRBV6-6 to TRBJ2-1, with D possibly being TRBD1 or TRBD2 (5 bases each). Trimming left V 6 bases short and J 5 bases short, with 11 bases between. Germline V CDR1 and CDR2: MNHNY, SVGAGI (reference sequence). This CDR3 has 13 residues. The CDR3 DNA reads TGTGCCAGCAGCACGGGGACCCACAATGAGCAGTTCTTC. Protein: CASSTGTHNEQFF.

The gene calls are TRBV9 and TRBJ2-7; TRBD2 agrees at 11 bases. The CDR3 sequence is 15 residues long. With V trimmed by 0 bases and J by 7 bases, 6 bases remained unmatched. Germline-derived CDR1 and CDR2 are SGDLS and YYNGEE. The CDR3 DNA reads as TGTGCCAGCAGCGTAGACACTAGCGGGAGTCGTGAGCAGTACTTC. Amino acid sequence: CASSVDTSGSREQYF.

In nucleotides, the CDR3 is TGTGCCAGCAGTCCACGGACAAACCCCTTTTATGGCTACACCTTC. It codes for CASSPRTNPFYGYTF. The chain has TRBV28 and TRBJ1-2, with TRBD1 as a possible D gene (5 bases). Trimming took 5 bases from V and 5 from J, leaving 18 bases between them. The CDR3 runs to 15 residues. CDR1 MDHEN and CDR2 SYDVKM come from the germline V gene.

The chain uses TRBV5-8 and TRBJ2-7, with 9 nucleotides matching TRBD1. The length of the CDR3 is 15 residues. Germline V gene data show CDR1 as SGHTS and CDR2 as YDEGEE. The trim removed 2 bases at V and 3 bases at J, leaving 6 bases unmatched. The CDR3 DNA is TGTGCCAGCAGCTTTACGACAGGGGGTTACTACGAGCAGTACTTC. This codes for CASSFTTGGYYEQYF. Supplemented by reference TRBV5-8 and TRBJ2-7, the full variable domain reads EAGVTQSPTHLIKTRGQQATLRCSPISGHTSVYWYQQALGLGLQFLLWYDEGEERNRGNFPPRFSGRQFPNYSSELNVNALELEDSALYLCASSFTTGGYYEQYFGPGTRLTVT.

This chain uses TRBV4-1 with TRBJ2-1; a possible D gene is TRBD2 (6 bases). Germline assignment: CDR1 MGHRA and CDR2 YSYEKL. The CDR3 runs to 16 residues. V gave up 1 base and J gave up 3 bases, with 13 bases separating them. The CDR3 sequence is CASSQVRGTNYNEQFF. Written as DNA, the CDR3 is TGCGCCAGCAGCCAAGTGCGCGGGACGAACTACAATGAGCAGTTCTTC.

The gene calls are TRBV27 and TRBJ2-7, with a weak D call TRBD2 (5 bases). V was shortened by 5 bases and J by 3 bases, with 17 bases between the two germline ends. Germline CDR1 reads MNHEY; CDR2 reads SMNVEV (reference sequence). The CDR3 runs 15 residues. In DNA, the CDR3 is TGTGCCAGCAGTCCGAGGGCACATCCCTTCTACGAGCAGTACTTC. This encodes CASSPRAHPFYEQYF.

V and J are TRBV6-5 and TRBJ2-1; 8 bases are shared with TRBD2. CDR1 is MNHEY, CDR2 SVGAGI, per germline. CDR3 size: 14 residues. Germline trimming cut 6 bases from V and 6 bases from J; bases unmatched to any gene: 7. The CDR3 DNA follows: TGTGCCAGCAGCCAGCGGGAGTATGGCAATGAGCAGTTCTTC. This encodes CASSQREYGNEQFF.

J is TRBJ1-1 and V is TRBV7-9; D is unresolved. V gave up 4 bases and J gave up 1 base, with 7 bases separating them. The CDR3 is 13 residues long. Per the germline V gene, CDR1 is SEHNR and CDR2 is FQNEAQ (reference sequence). The CDR3 protein is CASSSPANTEAFF. The CDR3 DNA follows: TGTGCCAGCAGCTCCCCGGCGAACACTGAAGCTTTCTTT.

The rearrangement uses TRBV2 and TRBJ2-3; D gene unclear. V lost 4 bases and J 2 bases, leaving 7 bases between the germline ends. This CDR3 spans 13 amino acids. Germline loops: CDR1 SNHLY, CDR2 FYNNEI. The CDR3 sequence is CASSAGYTDTQYF. CDR3 sequence (DNA): TGTGCCAGCAGTGCGGGTTACACAGATACGCAGTATTTT.

The chain has TRBV7-9 and TRBJ2-1; a possible D gene is TRBD2 (6 bases). The CDR3 extends over 16 amino acids. In germline, CDR1 is SEHNR, CDR2 FQNEAQ (reference sequence). The V end was cut by 5 bases, the J end by 5 bases, with 19 bases between. The CDR3 DNA reads as TGTGCCAGCAGCCTGAGATGGAGGGGCGAAGACAATGAGCAGTTCTTC. It codes for CASSLRWRGEDNEQFF.

The chain joins TRBV4-3 to TRBJ1-1; 7 bases line up with TRBD1. Looked up from germline, CDR1 is LGHNA and CDR2 is YSLEER. The V gene end was trimmed by 2 bases and the J gene end by 2 bases; junction bases not matched to a gene: 2. The CDR3 sequence is 14 residues long. CDR3 in DNA: TGCGCCAGCAGCCAAAGGGGGCTCAACACTGAAGCTTTCTTT. Translating gives CASSQRGLNTEAFF.

This chain joins TRBV5-6 and TRBJ2-7; 11 bases map to TRBD2. The CDR3 has 15 residues. The V and J ends lost 2 bases and 5 bases, in that order; junction bases with no gene match: 6. Germline V gene lookup returns CDR1 SGHDT and CDR2 YYEEEE. In DNA, the CDR3 is TGTGCCAGCAGCTTAATAGCGGGAGGGCGGCACGAGCAGTACTTC. Its protein is CASSLIAGGRHEQYF.

J is TRBJ2-1 and V is TRBV5-1; 10 nucleotides agree with TRBD2. V was clipped by 5 bases and J by 8 bases; unmatched bases: 10. Germline CDR1 and CDR2: SGHRS and YFSETQ. The CDR3 runs to 15 residues. In DNA, the CDR3 is TGCGCCAGCAGTCCTGAGAGCGGGGGGGCCCATGAGCAGTTCTTC. Translating gives CASSPESGGAHEQFF.

This chain joins TRBV27 and TRBJ2-7; possible D gene TRBD2, 5 bases. V was shortened by 5 bases and J by 0 bases, with 11 bases between the two germline ends. The CDR3 loop spans 14 amino acids. Per germline, CDR1 MNHEY and CDR2 SMNVEV (reference sequence). The DNA for the CDR3 is TGTGCCAGCAGTGCCGGGATGGCCTCCTACGAGCAGTACTTC. Protein sequence: CASSAGMASYEQYF.

The genes are TRBV6-5 and TRBJ1-1, with D unclear. Germline values: CDR1 MNHEY, CDR2 SVGAGI. The CDR3 runs 13 residues. Trimming left V 1 base short and J 0 bases short, with 3 bases between. Here the CDR3 reads CASSYLVNTEAFF. DNA of the CDR3: TGTGCCAGCAGTTACTTGGTGAACACTGAAGCTTTCTTT.

This chain connects TRBV7-9 to TRBJ2-7; 7 nucleotides line up with TRBD1. The germline CDR1 and CDR2 sequences are SEHNR and FQNEAQ (reference sequence). J lost 1 base, V lost 5 bases, and 2 bases had no gene match. This CDR3 is 13 amino acids long. CDR3 sequence: CASSKGQSYEQYF. The DNA for the CDR3 is TGTGCCAGCAGCAAGGGACAGTCCTACGAGCAGTACTTC.

The chain is built from TRBV6-7 and TRBJ1-2; TRBD1 might be the D (5 bases). TRBV6-7 is given ORF status, its function remaining uncertain. CDR3 length equals 15 residues. V gave up 2 bases and J gave up 6 bases, with 16 bases separating them. The CDR3 DNA reads as TGTGCCAGCAGTTACCTCTTTAAGGGGTTCGATGGCTACACCTTC. Translated, it gives CASSYLFKGFDGYTF.